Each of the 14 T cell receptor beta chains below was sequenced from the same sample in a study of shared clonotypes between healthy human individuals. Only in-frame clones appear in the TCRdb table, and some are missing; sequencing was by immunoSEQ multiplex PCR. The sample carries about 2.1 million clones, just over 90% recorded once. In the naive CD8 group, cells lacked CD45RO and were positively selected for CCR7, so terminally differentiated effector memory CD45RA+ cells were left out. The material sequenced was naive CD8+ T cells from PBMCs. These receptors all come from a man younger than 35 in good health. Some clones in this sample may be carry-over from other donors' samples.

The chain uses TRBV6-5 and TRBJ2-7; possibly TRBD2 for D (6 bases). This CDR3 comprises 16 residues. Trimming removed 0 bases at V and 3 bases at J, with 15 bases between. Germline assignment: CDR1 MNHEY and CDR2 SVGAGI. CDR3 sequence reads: CASSYSEGEVGYEQYF. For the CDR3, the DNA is TGTGCCAGCAGTTACTCGGAGGGTGAGGTGGGCTACGAGCAGTACTTC.

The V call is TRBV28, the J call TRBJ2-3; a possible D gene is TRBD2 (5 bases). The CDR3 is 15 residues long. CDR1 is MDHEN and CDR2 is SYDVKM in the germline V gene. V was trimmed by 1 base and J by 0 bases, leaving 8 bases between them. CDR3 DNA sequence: TGTGCCAGCAGTTTATACGGGATAAGCACAGATACGCAGTATTTT. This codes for CASSLYGISTDTQYF. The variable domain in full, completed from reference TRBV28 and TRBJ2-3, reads DVKVTQSSRYLVKRTGEKVFLECVQDMDHENMFWYRQDPGLGLRLIYFSYDVKMKEKGDIPEGYSVSREKKERFSLILESASTNQTSMYLCASSLYGISTDTQYFGPGTRLTVL.

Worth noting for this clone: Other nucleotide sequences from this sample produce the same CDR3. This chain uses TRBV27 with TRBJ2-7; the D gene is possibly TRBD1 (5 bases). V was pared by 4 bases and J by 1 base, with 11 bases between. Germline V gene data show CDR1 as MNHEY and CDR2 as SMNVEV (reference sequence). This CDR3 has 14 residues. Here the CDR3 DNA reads TGTGCCAGCAGTTCATTAGACAGATCCTACGAGCAGTACTTC. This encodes CASSSLDRSYEQYF.

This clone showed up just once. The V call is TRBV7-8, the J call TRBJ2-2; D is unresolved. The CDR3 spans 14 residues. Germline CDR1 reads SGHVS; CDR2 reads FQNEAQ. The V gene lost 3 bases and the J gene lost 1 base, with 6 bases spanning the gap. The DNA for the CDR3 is TGTGCCAGCAGCTTTGTGGGGAACACCGGGGAGCTGTTTTTT. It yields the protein CASSFVGNTGELFF.

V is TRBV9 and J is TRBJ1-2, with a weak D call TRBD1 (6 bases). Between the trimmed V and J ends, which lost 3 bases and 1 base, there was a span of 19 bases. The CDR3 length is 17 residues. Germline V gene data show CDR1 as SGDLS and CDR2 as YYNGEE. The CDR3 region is CASSGLGTGFGNYGYTF. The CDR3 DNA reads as TGTGCCAGCAGCGGTCTGGGCACAGGGTTTGGTAACTATGGCTACACCTTC.

CDR3 region: CASSPESVGSGANVLTF. Here the CDR3 DNA reads TGTGCCAGCTCCCCGGAGAGTGTTGGCTCTGGGGCCAACGTCCTGACTTTC. The rearrangement uses TRBV18 and TRBJ2-6; D remains unclear. CDR1 and CDR2 (germline): KGHSH, LQKENI. The CDR3 length is 17 residues. Trimming took off 6 bases at V and 0 bases at J, with 15 bases between the two ends.

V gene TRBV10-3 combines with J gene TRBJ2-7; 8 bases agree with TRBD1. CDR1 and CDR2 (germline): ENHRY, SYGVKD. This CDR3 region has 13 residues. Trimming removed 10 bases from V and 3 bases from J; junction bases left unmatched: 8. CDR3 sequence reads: CATQRTGIYEQYF. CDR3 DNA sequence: TGTGCCACGCAAAGGACAGGGATCTACGAGCAGTACTTC.

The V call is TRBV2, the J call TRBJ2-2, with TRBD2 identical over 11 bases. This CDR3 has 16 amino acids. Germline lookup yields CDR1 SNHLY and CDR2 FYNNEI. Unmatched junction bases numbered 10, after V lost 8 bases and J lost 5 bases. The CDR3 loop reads CASGSGRALGTGELFF. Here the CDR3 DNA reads TGTGCCAGCGGTAGCGGGAGGGCCTTGGGAACCGGGGAGCTGTTTTTT.

The CDR3 DNA follows: TGCGCCAGCAGCCAAGAAAACTACAATGAGCAGTTCTTC. Translation gives CASSQENYNEQFF. The chain uses TRBV4-1 and TRBJ2-1; the D is unclear. Germline V gene lookup returns CDR1 MGHRA and CDR2 YSYEKL. Trimming shortened V by 0 bases and J by 3 bases, and 3 bases separated the two germline ends. CDR3 length equals 13 residues.

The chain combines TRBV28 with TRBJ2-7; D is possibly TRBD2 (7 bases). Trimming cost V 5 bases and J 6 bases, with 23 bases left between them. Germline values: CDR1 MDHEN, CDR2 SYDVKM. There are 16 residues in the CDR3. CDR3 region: CASSPPRAGANPEQYF. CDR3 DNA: TGTGCCAGCAGTCCGCCCCGGGCGGGGGCGAATCCCGAGCAGTACTTC. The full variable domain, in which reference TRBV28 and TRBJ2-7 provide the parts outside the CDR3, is DVKVTQSSRYLVKRTGEKVFLECVQDMDHENMFWYRQDPGLGLRLIYFSYDVKMKEKGDIPEGYSVSREKKERFSLILESASTNQTSMYLCASSPPRAGANPEQYFGPGTRLTVT.

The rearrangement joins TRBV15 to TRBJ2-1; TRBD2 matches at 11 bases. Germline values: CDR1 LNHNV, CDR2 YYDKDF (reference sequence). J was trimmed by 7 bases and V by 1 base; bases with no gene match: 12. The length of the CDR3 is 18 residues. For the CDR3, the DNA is TGTGCCACCAGCAGAGGACCCCTTTTAGCGGGAGGGCGGAATGAGCAGTTCTTC. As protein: CATSRGPLLAGGRNEQFF.

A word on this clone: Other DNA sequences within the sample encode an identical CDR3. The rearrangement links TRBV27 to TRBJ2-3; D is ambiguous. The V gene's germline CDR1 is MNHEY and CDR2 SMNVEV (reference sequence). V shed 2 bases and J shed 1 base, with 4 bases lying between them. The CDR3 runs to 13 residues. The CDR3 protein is CASSLDRTDTQYF. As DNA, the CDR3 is TGTGCCAGCAGTTTAGACCGCACAGATACGCAGTATTTT.

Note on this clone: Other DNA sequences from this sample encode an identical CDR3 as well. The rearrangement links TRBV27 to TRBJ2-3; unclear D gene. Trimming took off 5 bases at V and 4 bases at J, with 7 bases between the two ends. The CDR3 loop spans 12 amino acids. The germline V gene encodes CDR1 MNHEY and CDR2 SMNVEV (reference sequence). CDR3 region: CASSSSPDTQYF. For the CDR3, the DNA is TGTGCCAGCAGTAGCAGTCCAGATACGCAGTATTTT.

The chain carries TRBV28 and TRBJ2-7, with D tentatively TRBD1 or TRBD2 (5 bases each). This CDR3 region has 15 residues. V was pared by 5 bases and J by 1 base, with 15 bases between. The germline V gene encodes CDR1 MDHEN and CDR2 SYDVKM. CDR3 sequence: CASSPIMGRSYEQYF. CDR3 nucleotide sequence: TGTGCCAGCAGTCCTATTATGGGACGGTCCTACGAGCAGTACTTC.